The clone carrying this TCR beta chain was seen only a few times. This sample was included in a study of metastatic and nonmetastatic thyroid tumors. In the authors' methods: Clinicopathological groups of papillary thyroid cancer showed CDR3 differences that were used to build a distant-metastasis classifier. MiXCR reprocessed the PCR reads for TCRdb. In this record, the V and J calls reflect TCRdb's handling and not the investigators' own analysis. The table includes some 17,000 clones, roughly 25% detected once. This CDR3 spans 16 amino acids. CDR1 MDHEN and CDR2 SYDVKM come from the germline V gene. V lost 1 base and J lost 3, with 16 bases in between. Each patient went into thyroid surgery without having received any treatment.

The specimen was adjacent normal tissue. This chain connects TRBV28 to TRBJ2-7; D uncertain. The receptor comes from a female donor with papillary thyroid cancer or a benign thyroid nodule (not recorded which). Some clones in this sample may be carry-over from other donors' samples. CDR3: CASSLSALDNYYEQYF. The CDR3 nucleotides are TGTGCCAGCAGTTTATCCGCTTTGGATAACTACTACGAGCAGTACTTC.